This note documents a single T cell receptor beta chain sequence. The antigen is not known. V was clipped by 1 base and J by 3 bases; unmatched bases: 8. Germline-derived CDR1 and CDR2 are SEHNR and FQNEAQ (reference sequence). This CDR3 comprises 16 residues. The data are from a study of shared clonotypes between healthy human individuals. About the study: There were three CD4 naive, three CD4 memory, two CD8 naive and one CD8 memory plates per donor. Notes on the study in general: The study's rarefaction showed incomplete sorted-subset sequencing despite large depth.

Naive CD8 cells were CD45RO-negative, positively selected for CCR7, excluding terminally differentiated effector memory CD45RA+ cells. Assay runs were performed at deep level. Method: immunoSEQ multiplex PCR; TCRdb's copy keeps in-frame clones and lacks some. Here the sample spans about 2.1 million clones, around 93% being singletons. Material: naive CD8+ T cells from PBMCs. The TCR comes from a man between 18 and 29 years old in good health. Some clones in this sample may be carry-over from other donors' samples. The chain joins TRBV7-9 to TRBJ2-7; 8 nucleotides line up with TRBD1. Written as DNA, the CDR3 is TGTGCCAGCAGCTTAGGATCCGGGACAGGCTTCTACGAGCAGTACTTC. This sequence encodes CASSLGSGTGFYEQYF. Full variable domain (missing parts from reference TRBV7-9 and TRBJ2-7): DTGVSQNPRHKITKRGQNVTFRCDPISEHNRLYWYRQTLGQGPEFLTYFQNEAQLEKSRLLSDRFSAERPKGSFSTLEIQRTEQGDSAMYLCASSLGSGTGFYEQYFGPGTRLTVT.